This T cell receptor beta chain was sequenced for a study of T-cell reconstitution after alpha-beta-depleted transplantation in children. Study-wide results and limits: High day-60 TCRbeta diversity in some patients came from surviving recipient T cells and thymic progenitors. When one year had passed after transplant, most T-cell counts and diversity came from newly produced T cells. Several hundred expanded graft clones reportedly supplied alpha-beta T cells about two months after transplant.

CDR1 LNHDA and CDR2 SQIVND come from the germline V gene (reference sequence). This CDR3 is 12 amino acids long. Unmatched junction bases numbered 6, after V lost 5 bases and J lost 11 bases. TCRbeta library preparation incorporated unique molecular identifiers. TCRdb independently ran MiXCR on the PCR reads; one entry per CDR3 protein. The table includes 500,000 to 750,000 distinct CDR3 sequences, 25% to 30% detected once. This clonotype has just a few counts. Its matching antigen is unknown. Material: PBMCs, obtained before TCRalphabeta/CD19-depleted stem cell transplant. The origin of this receptor is a boy in the first two years of life with Wiskott-Aldrich syndrome, due to receive a stem cell transplant. V usage is TRBV19 and J usage is TRBJ1-1; 9 bases align to TRBD1. CDR3 amino acids: CASSVNRGRAFF. The CDR3 nucleotides are TGTGCCAGTAGTGTAAACAGGGGGCGGGCTTTCTTT.